This T cell receptor beta chain was identified in a study of cytomegalovirus exposure and HLA in healthy donors. Overall study results and limits: Most TCR sequences were seen very rarely across donors, but some public TCRs occurred in many. In an earlier analysis, in around 590 donors, most V segments appeared productive either ~87% or ~30% of the time.

Trimming took 2 bases from V and 7 from J, leaving 5 bases between them. The CDR3 runs 12 residues. Germline V gene data show CDR1 as SGHDN and CDR2 as FVKESK. As for this clone: The antigen is not known.

In the PCR, 60 Vbeta and 13 Jbeta primers were used. TCRdb's copy holds only in-frame clones and misses some; the assay was immunoSEQ multiplex PCR. The data contain just over 80,000 clones, around 81% of them singletons. Sequenced material: PBMCs. This clonotype was obtained from a man between 18 and 29 years old in good health and CMV-seropositive. This chain links TRBV14 with TRBJ2-2; D is uncertain. CDR3 DNA sequence: TGTGCCAGCAGCCAATTAGTCGGGGAGCTGTTTTTT. Protein product: CASSQLVGELFF.